This T cell receptor (beta chain) was captured by sequencing in a study of cytomegalovirus exposure and HLA in healthy donors (dated by TCRdb to the late 2010s). Context from the whole study: In an earlier analysis of approximately 640 of the donors, under 300 Gb of sequence data and some 100 million unique TCR beta sequences from about 179 million T cells were reported. Genome-wide SNP genotypes for about 65% of the roughly 670 donors were used in a later genetic analysis, which treated that subset as a discovery cohort. Donor age, sex, ethnicity and CMV serostatus were compiled together with the repertoire data. In the later analysis, no new phenotypic data were used to find candidate immune exposures; instead, reliance was placed on TCR beta sequences and their occurrence across donors. Among some 400 genotyped donors of the cohort, an average of approximately 240,000 unique TCR beta nucleotide sequences was sequenced per donor, of which approximately 18% were non-productive. Class I and class II HLA loci were covered by the typing at four-digit resolution. An earlier analysis of 500 to 750 of the donors applied high-throughput TCR beta sequencing to assess whether each TCR beta V gene segment acted as functional or pseudogenic. Using immunosequencing, the study profiled T cell repertoires from 666 subjects and related those repertoires to cytomegalovirus serostatus. The study aimed to test whether signatures of past pathogen exposure could be identified by cataloging public T cell receptors. High-throughput TCR immunosequencing, statistical association of individual TCRs with disease status, and machine learning were combined to predict cytomegalovirus infection status. Every repertoire in the discovery cohort had been generated on one and the same sequencing platform. Of the 350 to 450 genotyped donors, roughly 85% fell in the genetic ancestry cluster associated with self-reported Caucasian donors. Along with the roughly 610-subject first cohort, a separate validation cohort of over 90 different subjects was used. Typing coverage varied by locus: roughly 620-630 donors for A, B, C, DRB1 and DQB1; approximately 500 for DQA1; approximately 610 for DPA1; approximately 490 for DPB1. An early release that covered about 600 HLA-typed donors contained around 300 gigabases of sequencing data and 85 million to 100 million unique TCR sequences. About five DR-DQ haplotypes were handled as single units for association and clustering, since linkage in the cohort was strong. In a later analysis, previously published TCR beta repertoires from 550 to 700 donors were re-analyzed and high-resolution HLA genotyping was added so that TCR occurrence patterns could be studied. What the study reported, not specific to this receptor: A later analysis reported that several top co-occurrence clusters appeared linked to parvovirus B19, influenza, CMV and Epstein-Barr virus. A further reported finding was that TCR beta sequences accurately predicted the HLA-A and HLA-B alleles for most subjects in the first cohort. Because counts were too low, seventeen rarely observed V segments, including chromosome 9 orphons, were left out of the earlier analysis of 587 of the donors. In a later analysis, HLA-associated TCR beta chains showed more clonal expansion and lower generation probabilities than non-associated chains that were equally common. In an earlier analysis of about 540 of the donors, most TCR beta V segments were observed in productive rearrangements about 87% or about 30% of the time, broadly matching IMGT annotations. The classifier was reported to diagnose cytomegalovirus status with high specificity and sensitivity in both the original cohort and the validation cohort. The study gave a list of 150 to 200 TCR beta chains associated with cytomegalovirus. While some public TCRs were present in many individuals, most TCR sequences turned up only very rarely across donors. According to the authors, the approach could potentially be generalized to other disease states and immunological phenotypes. A later analysis found that TCR association rates varied across HLA loci, with DRB1 alleles showing the most associated TCRs and HLA-C alleles the fewest. Strong co-occurrence of HLA alleles, especially DR and DQ, made assigning TCR associations to individual alleles difficult. The cohort was sequenced for TCR beta chains only, and without alpha or paired-chain data the features that could be detected were limited. HLA typing was unavailable for some donors at each locus, so association tests used only the typed subset. Presence/absence analyses assumed roughly uniform sequencing depth across donors, an assumption that may not hold. V-gene and J-gene trimming of TCR beta chains was associated with a missense DCLRE1C variant in a later genetic analysis, and the association was replicated in an independent cohort. At a false discovery rate of 0.05, a later analysis linked some 17,000 TCR beta sequences to specific HLA alleles. The sequencing pipeline was judged likely to have produced a cluster of highly shared sequence variants as a technical artifact. A later analysis found that most CMV-associated TCR beta chains appeared HLA-restricted, with HLA associations seemingly driven largely by CMV exposure. Some IMGT-functional V segments, including TRBV6-2 and TRBV6-3, could not be told apart with the 87-base-pair reads, so those segments were excluded. Compared with the roughly 670-donor mean, donors in an Asian-associated ancestry cluster had fewer N-insertions in productive TCRs, according to a later genetic analysis. A few of the identified cytomegalovirus-associated TCR beta chains were confirmed in vitro to be specific for cytomegalovirus antigens. Correlated functional status among segregating V segments might reflect linkage disequilibrium, but an unknown experimental factor could not be ruled out. Immune exposure information for the cohort was limited to CMV serostatus.

The cohort comprised some 680 healthy bone marrow donors. At the time of sampling, every cohort member was nominally healthy, though immune exposures that went unrecorded were likely present. The donor was CMV seropositive and was included in the group of 250 to 300 seropositive cohort members. A peripheral blood sample was collected from each donor, and TCR beta sequencing was performed on peripheral blood mononuclear cells. The Qiagen DNeasy Blood Extraction Kit was used to extract genomic DNA from the blood cell samples. Details on this clone: This clone's antigen is unknown. Base qualities are not provided; no much larger clone lies one nucleotide away.

The library relied on the immunoSEQ multiplex PCR assay. The multiplex PCR relied on a mix of 60 forward primers for TCR Vbeta segments and 13 reverse primers for TCR Jbeta segments. A multiplex PCR assay on genomic DNA amplified the CDR3 region of rearranged TCR beta genes. Amplified TCR beta libraries were sequenced as 87-base-pair reads on the Illumina HiSeq System. As for how the authors treated the data: A later analysis tallied 70 million to 100 million unique TCR beta chains across the 700 or so repertoires, and around 12 million of those chains were shared by two or more donors. To remove PCR and sequencing errors, raw reads were error-corrected and collapsed into unique sequences using a nearest-neighbor algorithm that merged closely related sequences. CDR3 sequences were aligned to IMGT reference sequences to assign V, D and J gene segments. For a sequence to be retained, a match of at least six nucleotides was required to both a V gene segment and a J gene segment. Rearrangements were called productive when the CDR3 lacked stop codons and stayed in frame with V and J; all others were non-productive. Following IMGT convention, CDR3 was defined as the stretch from the second conserved V-encoded cysteine up to the conserved J-encoded phenylalanine. The earlier analysis of about 500 of the donors excluded sequences that lacked an unambiguous match to a single V gene segment. In an earlier analysis of some 590 of the donors, V segments were called functional above 56.7% productive rearrangements and were called segregating when the between-donor standard deviation exceeded 5%. A statistical classification framework was built for diagnosing cytomegalovirus status from the catalog of TCR beta chain sequences. V and J gene assignment, in a later analysis, came from comparing TCR nucleotide sequences with IMGT/GENE-DB human TR gene sequences. A later analysis assigned CDR3 sequences and most-parsimonious VDJ recombination scenarios with the TCRdist pipeline. A later analysis defined each TCR beta chain by its CDR3 amino acid sequence plus V-gene family, and excluded reads lacking a unique V-gene family. A later analysis removed 550 to 650 highly shared, low-generation-probability nucleotide sequences to deal with suspected cross-contamination and a sequencing artifact. For each public chain, a later analysis derived a clonal expansion index from normalized ranks of inferred template counts within each repertoire. In a later analysis, generation probabilities were computed using a VDJ recombination model fitted to out-of-frame rearrangements, and the results were checked against IGoR. Hypergeometric tests were used in a later analysis to score TCR-TCR, TCR-HLA and TCR-CMV co-occurrence, with a repertoire-size bias correction applied to the TCR pairs. False discovery rates were estimated in a later analysis by permuting HLA or CMV assignments 20 times. In a later analysis, co-occurring TCRs were grouped with DBSCAN, and TCRdist sequence similarity was added when clustering was performed within HLA-allele-positive subsets. For co-occurrence clustering, repertoires with fewer than 30,000 or more than 120,000 public chains were excluded, along with five repertoires with anomalous nucleotide sharing. As stored in TCRdb, this immuneACCESS dataset retains in-frame rearrangements with V and J assigned. A fraction of the clones does not appear; measured against another copy, unresolved V genes explain less than half of the discrepancy, and the remainder lacks a known reason. That table supplies the V and J calls and clone size; D and trimming were determined from the DNA. This sample comprises 150,000 or so clones, roughly 85% of them detected only once. The ten largest clones represent over 12% of the sample.

Trimming costs V 3 bases and J 0 bases, and their ends lie 11 bases apart. The CDR3 measures 15 amino acids from cysteine to phenylalanine. The DNA shown is the 45-base CDR3, in frame from base 1. CDR1 and CDR2 (SNHLY, FYNNEI) derive from the germline V gene. Material for sequencing was PBMCs. The sequence was obtained from a man aged 50 to 59 in good health and CMV-seropositive. Recombination connected TRBV2 to TRBJ1-1; TRBD1 is a weak D gene call, 5 bases matching. The DNA sequence is as follows: TGTGCCAGCAGTGATAGGGGTGGGGTGAACACTGAAGCTTTCTTT. Its translation is CASSDRGGVNTEAFF.